This T cell receptor (beta chain) derives from a study of T cell repertoires in cytomegalovirus infection (dated by TCRdb to the late 2010s). About the investigation overall: The HLA type of each donor mattered for the analysis, because public TCR beta signatures pointed to carriage of CMV infection along with the matching HLA type. Paper-wide results and their limitations: The ex vivo response was dominated by HLA-C-restricted CMV-specific TCR beta clonotypes, which also provided the single most frequent clonotype in two of eight donors. Carriers of CMV infection plus the relevant HLA type were discriminated by the cumulative frequency of public TCR beta family members in the study cohort and in an independent roughly 380-donor cohort.

Sequencing was performed on an Illumina HiSeq 1500. Using fastp trimming at Q25 and MiXCR clonotype assembly, TCRdb reanalyzed the public sequencing data and kept in-frame beta chains. Merged by CDR3 protein, the rows form single entries marked with the most common genes and DNA. This sample gives 200,000 to 300,000 distinct CDR3 sequences in total; roughly 9% of them show up just once. The ten largest clones capture more than 13% of the sample. In this sample, this clonotype turned up many times. It has no known antigen specificity. No much larger clone is present one base from it, and per-base qualities are unavailable. This TCR was recovered from a human donor in good health (CMV status not recorded). Some clones in this sample may be carry-over from other donors' samples. The material sequenced was PBMCs.

Here is the DNA: TGTGCCAGCAGGATGGACAGGGCGAGTCAGCCCCAGCATTTT. It translates as CASRMDRASQPQHF. The chain was built from TRBV28 and TRBJ1-5, with 8 middle bases fitting TRBD1. Germline trimming: 6 bases from V, 6 bases from J; junction bases outside gene matches: 7. From the germline V gene, CDR1 is MDHEN and CDR2 is SYDVKM. CDR3 length: 14 amino acids, cysteine to phenylalanine. Just the 42-base CDR3 DNA is kept, in frame starting at base 1.